These T cell receptor beta chains were read from a single sample in a study of a mutant IDH1 vaccine in newly diagnosed glioma. Their target antigens are unknown. Sequencing was performed with immunoSEQ multiplex PCR; in TCRdb, only in-frame clones are kept and a portion is missing. The sample carries over 20,000 clones, 65% to 80% recorded once. The sequenced sample was PBMCs, obtained from a glioma patient whose treatment included an IDH1 peptide vaccine. The receptors here all came from a man aged 35-49 years with glioma. CDR3s include the opening cysteine and the closing phenylalanine or tryptophan. The D gene is left open where the match is weak. Clone size is shown for a subset of rows, as once, few, many or a class of expanded clone.

CDR3nt: TGTGCCAGCAGCCAAGCAGCGGGAGTCTTAGAGACCCAGTACTTC; CDR3aa: CASSQAAGVLETQYF; abundance: .; v_gene: TRBV4-2; j_gene: TRBJ2-5; d_gene: TRBD2
CDR3nt: TGTGCCAGCAGCTTGACAGGAGGTGGGGATACGCAGTATTTT; CDR3aa: CASSLTGGGDTQYF; abundance: few; v_gene: TRBV11-3; j_gene: TRBJ2-3; d_gene: .
CDR3nt: TGTGCCAGCAGCCCCTCGACTAGCGGGAGACAAGAGACCCAGTACTTC; CDR3aa: CASSPSTSGRQETQYF; abundance: once; v_gene: TRBV4-2; j_gene: TRBJ2-5; d_gene: TRBD2
CDR3nt: TGTGCCACTTCGACAGGGGGCGGGCAGTACTTC; CDR3aa: CATSTGGGQYF; abundance: .; v_gene: TRBV6-5; j_gene: TRBJ2-7; d_gene: TRBD1
CDR3nt: TGCGCCAGCAGCCACCTACGGACTAGCGGGAGTCCAGATACGCAGTATTTT; CDR3aa: CASSHLRTSGSPDTQYF; abundance: .; v_gene: TRBV4-3; j_gene: TRBJ2-3; d_gene: TRBD2
CDR3nt: TGTGCCAGCAGCCAAGATCAGCCGGGATTGTATGGCTACACCTTC; CDR3aa: CASSQDQPGLYGYTF; abundance: .; v_gene: TRBV14; j_gene: TRBJ1-2; d_gene: .
CDR3nt: TGTGCCTGTTTGCTGACCGGGACAAGAAATTCACCCCTCCACTTT; CDR3aa: CACLLTGTRNSPLHF; abundance: few; v_gene: TRBV30; j_gene: TRBJ1-6; d_gene: .
CDR3nt: TGTGCCAGTAGTATTAGTGGGACACTCCTTAGCAATCAGCCCCAGCATTTT; CDR3aa: CASSISGTLLSNQPQHF; abundance: .; v_gene: TRBV19; j_gene: TRBJ1-5; d_gene: .
CDR3nt: TGTGCCAGCACCCGAGGACCCTCCGGGGAAGATGGCTACACCTTC; CDR3aa: CASTRGPSGEDGYTF; abundance: once; v_gene: TRBV7-2; j_gene: TRBJ1-2; d_gene: .
CDR3nt: TGCGCCAGCAGCACGCGAGGGTCGGGCACCGGGGAGCTGTTTTTT; CDR3aa: CASSTRGSGTGELFF; abundance: .; v_gene: TRBV4-1; j_gene: TRBJ2-2; d_gene: .
CDR3nt: TGCGCCAGCAGATCGGGGGCTGCGAACACTGAAGCTTTCTTT; CDR3aa: CASRSGAANTEAFF; abundance: .; v_gene: TRBV5-1; j_gene: TRBJ1-1; d_gene: .
CDR3nt: TGTGCCAGCAGGCAAGCGGGAGAAGAGACCCAGTACTTC; CDR3aa: CASRQAGEETQYF; abundance: .; v_gene: TRBV6-5; j_gene: TRBJ2-5; d_gene: TRBD2
CDR3nt: TGTGCCAGCAGCCGGGACAGGAATTACGGGGATTCTGGAAACACCATATATTTT; CDR3aa: CASSRDRNYGDSGNTIYF; abundance: .; v_gene: TRBV7-9; j_gene: TRBJ1-3; d_gene: TRBD1
CDR3nt: TGTGCTAGTGGTTCCCAGACAGACTATGGCTACACCTTC; CDR3aa: CASGSQTDYGYTF; abundance: .; v_gene: TRBV12-5; j_gene: TRBJ1-2; d_gene: .
CDR3nt: TGTGCCAGCAGCTTAGTTGCGGGAGGACGCACAGATACGCAGTATTTT; CDR3aa: CASSLVAGGRTDTQYF; abundance: .; v_gene: TRBV7-6; j_gene: TRBJ2-3; d_gene: TRBD2